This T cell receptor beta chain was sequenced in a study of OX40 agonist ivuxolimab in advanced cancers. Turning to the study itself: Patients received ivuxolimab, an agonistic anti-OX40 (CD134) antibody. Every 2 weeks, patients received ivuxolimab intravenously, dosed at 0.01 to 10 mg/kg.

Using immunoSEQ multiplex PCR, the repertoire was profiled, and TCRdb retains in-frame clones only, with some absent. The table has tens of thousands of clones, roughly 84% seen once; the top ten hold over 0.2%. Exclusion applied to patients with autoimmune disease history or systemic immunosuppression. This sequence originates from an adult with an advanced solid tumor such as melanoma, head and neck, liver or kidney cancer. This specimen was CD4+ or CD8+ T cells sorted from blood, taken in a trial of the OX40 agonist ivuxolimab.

As DNA, the CDR3 is TGTGCCAGTAGTATTCAGGGGGTAGGAGCTTTCTTT. Amino acid sequence: CASSIQGVGAFF. The chain uses TRBV19 and TRBJ1-1, with 7 bases aligning to TRBD1. In germline, CDR1 is LNHDA, CDR2 SQIVND (reference sequence). The CDR3 has 12 amino acids. V was clipped by 3 bases and J by 10 bases; unmatched bases: 5.